This is a list of T cell receptor beta chains from one sample in a study of OX40 agonist ivuxolimab in advanced cancers. Clones were sequenced by immunoSEQ multiplex PCR, and TCRdb holds only the in-frame ones, with some missing. The sample records over 75,000 clones, 90% being singletons. The specimen was CD4+ or CD8+ T cells sorted from blood, collected in a trial of the OX40 agonist ivuxolimab. Receptors were obtained from an adult with an advanced solid tumor such as melanoma, head and neck, liver or kidney cancer. Each CDR3 is given without its conserved first and last residue.

j_call v_call cdr3_aa
TRBJ1-1 TRBV7-2 ASSLLPTGLNTEAF
TRBJ1-4 TRBV28 ASSSARTGMNEKLF
TRBJ2-1 TRBV5-4 ASSPKNRLKNEQF
TRBJ2-7 TRBV6-6 ASSYRGQEIYEQY
TRBJ2-3 TRBV5-5 ASSLRLAGVSVQY
TRBJ2-1 TRBV7-9 ASSSLAARNNEQF
TRBJ1-2 TRBV28 ASSINYGYT
TRBJ2-7 TRBV6-5 ASSGRTGVNEQY
TRBJ1-1 TRBV18 ASSTGTGGGNTEAF
TRBJ2-3 TRBV2 ASKERSTTDTQY
TRBJ2-2 TRBV30 AWSGLADTGELF
TRBJ2-3 TRBV15 ATSPRYLGADTQY
TRBJ1-1 TRBV7-6 ASSLAHGRADTEAF
TRBJ1-1 TRBV7-2 ASSGDRGDTEAF
TRBJ2-3 TRBV27 ASSSLADTQY
TRBJ1-5 TRBV21-1 ASSKEQDQPQH
TRBJ2-7 TRBV6-6 ASSTGAPPYEQY
TRBJ2-2 TRBV6-4 ASSFSRDSTGELF
TRBJ1-2 TRBV7-2 ASSRGQQNYGYT
TRBJ2-3 TRBV30 AWSSRLAPGTDTQY
TRBJ2-7 TRBV6-1 ASTWTGGSYEQY
TRBJ2-7 TRBV18 ASSPAGLSYEQY
TRBJ1-5 TRBV15 ATSLHYRGRGLNQPQH
TRBJ1-3 TRBV29-1 SVGAVSGNTIY
TRBJ2-5 TRBV30 AWNPGGPGETQY
TRBJ2-1 TRBV5-1 ASSLVQGSYNEQF
TRBJ2-7 TRBV5-4 ASSPRLAGPKYEQY
TRBJ1-1 TRBV29-1 SALGPTNTEAF